Below, 17 T cell receptor beta chains from the same sample are listed, as sequenced in a study of blood T cells in healthy people across ages. Sample-barcoded 5' priming and a J-beta primer mix drove a second PCR of roughly 6 to 12 cycles. TCRdb re-derived calls from the 5' RACE reads in MiXCR, one entry per CDR3 protein. The table has approximately 800,000 distinct CDR3 sequences, about 36% seen once. Sequences were obtained from blood. All receptors derive from a man aged 18-30 years in good health.

The rearrangement joins TRBV21-1 to TRBJ2-1; the table's D call, TRBD2, has no DNA check behind it. TRBV21-1 is designated a pseudogene. This CDR3 has 12 amino acids. In DNA, the CDR3 is TGTGCCAGCAGCAAGAGGGTCGGTGAGCAGTTCTTC. Its protein product is CASSKRVGEQFF.

The CDR3 loop is CASRSGQGLRAKETQYF. In DNA form, the CDR3 reads TGTGCCAGCAGATCGGGGCAGGGTCTAAGGGCCAAAGAGACCCAGTACTTC. The chain is built from TRBV11-2 and TRBJ2-5; perhaps D is TRBD1 or TRBD2 (5 bases each). From germline, CDR1 is SGHAT and CDR2 FQNNGV. V was clipped by 6 bases and J by 3 bases, with 23 bases between them. This CDR3 is 17 amino acids long. The variable domain in full, with the rest retrieved from reference TRBV11-2 and TRBJ2-5, is EAGVAQSPRYKIIEKRQSVAFWCNPISGHATLYWYQQILGQGPKLLIQFQNNGVVDDSQLPKDRFSAERLKGVDSTLKIQPAKLEDSAVYLCASRSGQGLRAKETQYFGPGTRLLVL.

The chain couples TRBV6-5 to TRBJ1-1, with D maybe TRBD1 (6 bases). Germline V gene lookup returns CDR1 MNHEY and CDR2 SVGAGI. Between the trimmed V and J ends, which lost 5 bases and 4 bases, there was a span of 14 bases. CDR3 length: 14 residues. In DNA form, the CDR3 reads TGTGCCAGCAGTCACAGGGCAAGGGCCACTGAAGCTTTCTTT. As protein: CASSHRARATEAFF.

In its sample, this clonotype was seen many times. The rearrangement links TRBV12-3 or TRBV12-4 to TRBJ2-5; D could derive from TRBD1 or TRBD2 (7 bases each). Trimming removed 5 bases at V and 5 bases at J, with 15 bases between. This CDR3 contains 14 residues. The CDR3: CASSQGGLGETQYF. The CDR3 nucleotides read TGTGCCAGCAGTCAGGGGGGGCTGGGGGAGACCCAGTACTTC.

The V gene is TRBV2, the J gene TRBJ2-7; 7 positions match TRBD1. CDR1 is SNHLY, CDR2 FYNNEI, per germline. The CDR3 has 16 amino acids. The V gene end was trimmed by 4 bases and the J gene end by 3 bases; junction bases not matched to a gene: 12. CDR3 sequence (DNA): TGTGCCAGCAGTGGTACAGGGGCCCGGATCGTCTACGAGCAGTACTTC. Amino acids: CASSGTGARIVYEQYF.

This clonotype has only a few counts. This chain links TRBV5-8 with TRBJ2-3, with D tentatively TRBD2 (7 bases). Germline values: CDR1 SGHTS, CDR2 YDEGEE. Trimming stripped 0 bases from V and 2 bases from J, with 16 bases between. CDR3 length: 17 residues. In DNA, the CDR3 is TGTGCCAGCAGCTTGGGAGTCGTGGGGGGGCACACAGATACGCAGTATTTT. Residues: CASSLGVVGGHTDTQYF.

Only one count was recorded for this clonotype. The junction shows a germline mismatch at one end, possibly a read error. In DNA form, the CDR3 reads TGCGCCGGCAGCCAAGGACTAGCGGGGGGGTCCAACACAGATACGCAGTATTTT. Its protein product is CAGSQGLAGGSNTDTQYF. The chain employs TRBV4-3 and TRBJ2-3; 15 nucleotides line up with TRBD2. Germline lookup yields CDR1 LGHNA and CDR2 YSLEER. The CDR3 runs 18 residues.

This clonotype was seen repeatedly, ten times or more. The chain employs TRBV4-3 and TRBJ1-1; perhaps TRBD1 as D (5 bases). This CDR3 is built from 15 residues. CDR1 LGHNA and CDR2 YSLEER come from the germline V gene. Trimming removed 0 bases at V and 1 base at J, with 9 bases between. The CDR3 loop reads CASSQDSGGNTEAFF. The DNA for the CDR3 is TGCGCCAGCAGCCAAGATTCGGGGGGGAACACTGAAGCTTTCTTT.

The V gene is TRBV6-5, the J gene TRBJ2-7; D is unresolved. The V and J ends lost 5 bases and 0 bases respectively, with 8 bases between them. The CDR3 covers 13 residues. From germline, CDR1 is MNHEY and CDR2 SVGAGI. The chain's CDR3 is CASSRAASYEQYF. CDR3 DNA sequence: TGTGCCAGCAGTCGCGCCGCCTCCTACGAGCAGTACTTC.

This clonotype appeared a few times. The rearrangement links TRBV7-9 to TRBJ2-6; the D is unclear. V lost 2 bases and J lost 0, with 11 bases in between. This CDR3 is 17 amino acids long. Germline V lookup: CDR1 SEHNR, CDR2 FQNEAQ (reference sequence). CDR3 protein: CASSLPQTNSGANVLTF. The DNA of the CDR3 is TGTGCCAGCAGCTTACCACAGACAAACTCTGGGGCCAACGTCCTGACTTTC.

This clonotype was detected many times. CDR3 bases: TGTGCCAGCAGTTTCGGGGGGGGAACCACAGATACGCAGTATTTT. Its translation is CASSFGGGTTDTQYF. The rearrangement uses TRBV12-3 or TRBV12-4 and TRBJ2-3; 8 nucleotides align to TRBD2. The CDR3 loop spans 15 amino acids. After removal of 3 bases from V and 2 bases from J, the junction contained 4 bases not matched to a gene.

In this sample, this clonotype turned up a few times. The rearrangement links TRBV20-1 to TRBJ1-4, with D unresolved. The CDR3 runs to 13 residues. CDR1 and CDR2 from the germline V gene are DFQATT and SNEGSKA (reference sequence). V lost 3 bases to trimming and J lost 4 bases, with 9 bases between them. The CDR3 spells CSASTGDNEKLFF. The DNA for the CDR3 is TGCAGTGCTAGCACGGGTGATAATGAAAAACTGTTTTTT.

In DNA form, the CDR3 reads TGTGCCAGCAGCCGCGGAGGGGGGCAGTTCTTC. Encoded protein: CASSRGGGQFF. This chain links TRBV7-2 with TRBJ2-1, with D perhaps TRBD1 or TRBD2 (6 bases each). The length of the CDR3 is 11 residues. V dropped 5 bases and J dropped 12 bases, with 11 bases sitting between them. Germline loops: CDR1 SGHTA, CDR2 FQGNSA. Filled out from reference TRBV7-2 and TRBJ2-1, the complete variable domain reads GAGVSQSPSNKVTEKGKDVELRCDPISGHTALYWYRQSLGQGLEFLIYFQGNSAPDKSGLPSDRFSAERTGGSVSTLTIQRTQQEDSAVYLCASSRGGGQFFGPGTRLTVL.

This clonotype was detected only a few times. The chain carries TRBV7-9 and TRBJ2-1, with TRBD2 as a possible D gene (6 bases). The DNA end lines up better with TRBJ2-7; the J call may be wrong. The length of the CDR3 is 15 residues. Per germline, CDR1 SEHNR and CDR2 FQNEAQ (reference sequence). CDR3 sequence: CASLRGVSSYNEQYF. The CDR3 DNA follows: TGTGCCAGCCTGCGCGGGGTCAGCTCCTACAATGAGCAGTACTTC.

In this sample, this clonotype turned up once. The chain couples TRBV6-5 to TRBJ1-5; weak D call: TRBD1 (5 bases). Germline lookup yields CDR1 MNHEY and CDR2 SVGAGI. This CDR3 is built from 15 residues. V dropped 2 bases and J dropped 6 bases, with 14 bases sitting between them. CDR3 DNA: TGTGCCAGCAGTTACGCGAGGGGATTGGGTCAGCCCCAGCATTTT. It specifies CASSYARGLGQPQHF.

This clonotype has more than one count but fewer than ten. A single base separates this from a much larger clone, so it may be a read error. The rearrangement joins TRBV12-3 or TRBV12-4 to TRBJ2-4, with TRBD1 matching over 7 bases. The J call is doubtful: the DNA matches TRBJ2-7 better. The CDR3 consists of 14 residues. The CDR3 loop is CASREMGQSYEQYF. The CDR3 DNA follows: TGTGCCAGCAGGGAAATGGGACAGAGTTACGAGCAGTACTTC.

V is TRBV7-9 and J is TRBJ1-1; no clear D gene. With 8 bases removed from V and 6 bases from J, the gap between germline ends came to 16 bases. The CDR3 is made up of 13 amino acids. Germline values: CDR1 SEHNR, CDR2 FQNEAQ (reference sequence). CDR3 sequence (DNA): TGTGCCAGCCGCCCCTTGGCCCTGGCTGAAGCTTTCTTT. It yields the protein CASRPLALAEAFF.